The 4 T cell receptor beta chains below come from one sample, sequenced in a study of cytomegalovirus exposure and HLA in healthy donors (dated by TCRdb to the late 2010s). To prepare the library, the immunoSEQ multiplex PCR assay was applied. The multiplex PCR relied on a mix of 60 forward primers for TCR Vbeta segments and 13 reverse primers for TCR Jbeta segments. In TCRdb, the immuneACCESS table is reduced to in-frame sequences with V and J assigned. These tables do not hold every clone; where another copy was compared, an unresolved V gene accounts for under half, and the others remain unexplained. The sample includes fewer than 200,000 clones, with roughly 80% observed a single time. The top ten clonotypes cover 0.7% to 0.95% of the sample. Sequencing was done on a sample of PBMCs. All receptors come from a woman under 30 in good health and CMV-seronegative.

This CDR3 reads CASSLYSARSGETQYF. Written as DNA, the CDR3 is TGTGCCAGCAGTTTATACTCCGCGAGGTCTGGGGAGACCCAGTACTTC. The chain uses TRBV28 and TRBJ2-5; no clear D. This CDR3 spans 16 amino acids. CDR1 is MDHEN and CDR2 is SYDVKM in the germline V gene. Trimming shortened V by 1 base and J by 5 bases, and 17 bases separated the two germline ends.

This clone was counted between two and nine times. The chain joins TRBV6-1 to TRBJ2-1, with 10 bases matching TRBD2. Per the germline V gene, CDR1 is MNHNS and CDR2 is SASEGT. This CDR3 spans 15 amino acids. V shed 3 bases, J shed 1 base, and the junction held 0 bases outside the gene matches. CDR3 amino acids: CASSETSGSYNEQFF. The CDR3 DNA is TGTGCCAGCAGTGAGACTAGCGGGTCCTACAATGAGCAGTTCTTC.

A few counts support this clone. This chain joins TRBV11-2 and TRBJ2-1; no clear D. Germline CDR1 reads SGHAT; CDR2 reads FQNNGV. The CDR3 consists of 15 residues. Deletions cut 5 bases from V and 0 bases from J, with 11 bases between. CDR3 bases: TGTGCCAGCAGCAAAACCCTGAGCTCCTACAATGAGCAGTTCTTC. Encoded protein: CASSKTLSSYNEQFF. The variable domain in full, completed from reference TRBV11-2 and TRBJ2-1, reads EAGVAQSPRYKIIEKRQSVAFWCNPISGHATLYWYQQILGQGPKLLIQFQNNGVVDDSQLPKDRFSAERLKGVDSTLKIQPAKLEDSAVYLCASSKTLSSYNEQFFGPGTRLTVL.

The rearrangement joins TRBV28 to TRBJ2-5; TRBD1 matches at 7 bases. Germline CDR1 MDHEN, CDR2 SYDVKM. This CDR3 is built from 13 residues. The V and J ends lost 5 bases and 2 bases, in that order; junction bases with no gene match: 2. CDR3 bases: TGTGCCAGCAGTACGACAGGGCAAGAGACCCAGTACTTC. This sequence encodes CASSTTGQETQYF.